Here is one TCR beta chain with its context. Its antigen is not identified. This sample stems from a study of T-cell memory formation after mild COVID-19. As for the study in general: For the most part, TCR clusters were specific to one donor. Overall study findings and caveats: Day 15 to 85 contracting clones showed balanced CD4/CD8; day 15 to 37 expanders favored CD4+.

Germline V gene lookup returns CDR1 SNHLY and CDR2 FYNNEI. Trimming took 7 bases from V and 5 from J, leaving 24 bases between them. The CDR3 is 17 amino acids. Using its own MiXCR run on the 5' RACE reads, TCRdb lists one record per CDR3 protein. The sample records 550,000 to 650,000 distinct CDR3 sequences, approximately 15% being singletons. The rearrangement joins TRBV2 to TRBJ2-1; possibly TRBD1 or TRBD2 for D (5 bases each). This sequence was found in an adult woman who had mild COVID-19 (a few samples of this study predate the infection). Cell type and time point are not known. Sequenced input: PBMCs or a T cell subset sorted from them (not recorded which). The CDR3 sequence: CASTLKLWGRTDNEQFF. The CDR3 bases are TGTGCCAGCACCCTGAAGCTATGGGGGAGAACCGACAATGAGCAGTTCTTC.